These 22 T cell receptor beta chains were all obtained from the same sample, sequenced in a study of blood T cells in healthy people across ages. Using a J-beta primer mix together with a sample-barcoded 5' primer, a second PCR was run for roughly 6 to 11 cycles. From the 5' RACE reads, TCRdb called clonotypes with MiXCR, one entry per CDR3 protein. Of approximately 830,000 distinct CDR3 sequences listed, approximately 67% are singletons. The material sequenced was blood. Receptors were obtained from a young man in good health.

The rearrangement joins TRBV4-3 to TRBJ1-2; no clear D gene. Trimming removed 1 base at V and 4 bases at J, with 16 bases between. Germline V lookup: CDR1 LGHNA, CDR2 YSLEER. CDR3 length: 16 residues. This CDR3 reads CASSQGAGEYAYGYTF. CDR3 coding DNA: TGCGCCAGCAGCCAAGGGGCGGGCGAGTACGCCTATGGCTACACCTTC.

This clonotype turned up a few times. A clone one base away is much larger, so this may be a read error. This sequence joins TRBV20-1 and TRBJ2-3, with 7 bases that match TRBD1. The CDR3 extends over 14 amino acids. The V segment lost 8 bases and the J segment 1 base; nucleotides outside the gene matches: 9. The germline gives CDR1 DFQATT, CDR2 SNEGSKA (reference sequence). The CDR3 region is CSTRRQGGTDTQYF. The CDR3 bases are TGCAGTACTCGTCGACAGGGTGGCACAGATACGCAGTATTTT.

This chain uses TRBV18 with TRBJ2-4, with D uncertain. TRBJ2-5 matches the DNA end more closely, so the J call is doubtful. The CDR3 has 14 amino acids. Germline V gene lookup returns CDR1 KGHSH and CDR2 LQKENI. CDR3 nucleotide sequence: TGTGCCAGCTCACCAAACGGGCAGGAAGAGACCCAGTACTTC. Its translation: CASSPNGQEETQYF.

The chain joins TRBV29-1 to TRBJ2-1, with TRBD2 identical over 11 bases. Germline CDR1 SQVTM, CDR2 ANQGSEA. V gave up 4 bases and J gave up 7 bases; unmatched junction bases: 3. The CDR3 totals 13 residues. In DNA, the CDR3 is TGCAGCGTTGCACCTAGCGGGGGGAATGAGCAGTTCTTC. Protein: CSVAPSGGNEQFF.

This chain joins TRBV7-9 and TRBJ2-7; D unresolved. The CDR3 spans 14 residues. V lost 5 bases to trimming and J lost 1 base, with 12 bases between them. In germline, CDR1 is SEHNR, CDR2 FQNEAQ (reference sequence). The CDR3 DNA sequence: TGTGCCAGCAGCCTCCCCGCCAGATCCTACGAGCAGTACTTC. Protein product: CASSLPARSYEQYF.

V gene TRBV6-2 or TRBV6-3 combines with J gene TRBJ2-3; no clear D. The CDR3 loop spans 16 amino acids. Trimming took 0 bases from V and 4 from J, leaving 14 bases between them. CDR1 is MNHEY, CDR2 SVGEGT, per germline. The CDR3: CASSYSNIGFPDTQYF. CDR3 DNA: TGTGCCAGCAGTTACTCGAATATCGGTTTCCCAGATACGCAGTATTTT.

J is TRBJ1-6 and V is TRBV14, with 7 bases matching TRBD1. The V segment lost 3 bases and the J segment 5 bases; nucleotides outside the gene matches: 1. This CDR3 comprises 14 residues. Germline V CDR1 and CDR2: SGHDN, FVKESK. This CDR3 reads CASSHDRDNSPLHF. The CDR3 DNA reads as TGTGCCAGCAGCCACGACAGGGATAATTCACCCCTCCACTTT.

J is TRBJ1-2 and V is TRBV2; D gene uncertain. This CDR3 spans 16 amino acids. The V end was cut by 0 bases, the J end by 3 bases, with 14 bases between. Germline CDR1 and CDR2: SNHLY and FYNNEI. The CDR3 DNA reads as TGTGCCAGCAGTGAAGCTCGGGGAGGCATCTACTATGGCTACACCTTC. Translation gives CASSEARGGIYYGYTF. The full variable domain, completed using reference TRBV2 and TRBJ1-2, is EPEVTQTPSHQVTQMGQEVILRCVPISNHLYFYWYRQILGQKVEFLVSFYNNEISEKSEIFDDQFSVERPDGSNFTLKIRSTKLEDSAMYFCASSEARGGIYYGYTFGSGTRLTVV.

V usage is TRBV6-6 and J usage is TRBJ2-7, with TRBD1 matching 10 bases. This CDR3 is built from 15 residues. V trimming: 6 bases; J trimming: 1 base; junction bases outside the gene matches: 6. Germline-derived CDR1 and CDR2 are MNHNY and SVGAGI (reference sequence). Here the CDR3 reads CASRDRDRGSYEQYF. The CDR3 DNA reads as TGTGCCAGCAGGGACCGGGACAGGGGATCCTACGAGCAGTACTTC.

The J gene is TRBJ2-5, the V gene TRBV28; TRBD2 matches at 9 bases. The J segment lost 3 bases and the V segment lost 4 bases, leaving 6 bases of the junction unmatched. Germline assignment: CDR1 MDHEN and CDR2 SYDVKM. The CDR3 spans 15 residues. CDR3 in DNA: TGTGCCAGCAGTTCTGCGGCGGGGGGGGAAGAGACCCAGTACTTC. The encoded protein is CASSSAAGGEETQYF.

The genes are TRBV2 and TRBJ1-2; 8 nucleotides align to TRBD1. With V trimmed by 3 bases and J by 5 bases, 23 bases remained unmatched. The CDR3 consists of 20 residues. Per germline, CDR1 SNHLY and CDR2 FYNNEI. The CDR3 nucleotides are TGTGCCAGCAGTGAGAGGACCACATTTTCTCAGGACAGGGAGGATTATGGCTACACCTTC. Protein sequence: CASSERTTFSQDREDYGYTF.

This clonotype was seen a handful of times. The chain joins TRBV6-6 to TRBJ2-3; TRBD1 agrees at 9 bases. Germline V gene sequence: CDR1 MNHNY, CDR2 SVGAGI (reference sequence). V gave up 4 bases and J gave up 5 bases; unmatched junction bases: 7. The CDR3 spans 15 residues. CDR3 nucleotide sequence: TGTGCCAGCAGTTCCGAGGACAGGGGTGTAGATACGCAGTATTTT. This encodes CASSSEDRGVDTQYF.

The chain joins TRBV29-1 to TRBJ2-7, with D possibly being TRBD1 (6 bases). The CDR3 sequence is 13 residues long. Trimming pared 1 base from V and 3 bases from J, leaving 10 bases between. The V gene's germline CDR1 is SQVTM and CDR2 ANQGSEA. CDR3 nucleotides: TGCAGCGTTGAAGCAGGGGTGGGCTACGAGCAGTACTTC. It yields the protein CSVEAGVGYEQYF.

The chain is built from TRBV10-3 and TRBJ1-1; 7 bases map to TRBD1. The germline gives CDR1 ENHRY, CDR2 SYGVKD. CDR3 size: 14 residues. J lost 1 base, V lost 6 bases, and 5 bases had no gene match. CDR3 residues: CAISTGQKNTEAFF. The CDR3 DNA is TGTGCCATCAGCACGGGACAGAAGAACACTGAAGCTTTCTTT.

This clonotype has only one observation. The chain recombines TRBV20-1 with TRBJ2-4, with D uncertain. Between the trimmed V and J ends, which lost 0 bases and 4 bases, there was a span of 13 bases. The CDR3 covers 15 residues. Per the germline V gene, CDR1 is DFQATT and CDR2 is SNEGSKA (reference sequence). CDR3 DNA sequence: TGCAGTGCTAGAGAGGTGGGGTTAACTAAAAACATTCAGTACTTC. Translated: CSAREVGLTKNIQYF.

Note on this clonotype: Compared with germline, one end of the junction differs, possibly owing to a read error. This rearrangement joins TRBV9 to TRBJ2-1; 7 bases fit TRBD1. Looked up from germline, CDR1 is SGDLS and CDR2 is YYNGEE. The CDR3 totals 18 residues. The CDR3 nucleotides read TGTGCCAGCAGCGTAGCTTTTACAGGGGCAGGACCGTACAGTGAGCAGTTCTTC. It specifies CASSVAFTGAGPYSEQFF. Complete variable domain (other parts from reference TRBV9 and TRBJ2-1): DSGVTQTPKHLITATGQRVTLRCSPRSGDLSVYWYQQSLDQGLQFLIQYYNGEERAKGNILERFSAQQFPDLHSELNLSSLELGDSALYFCASSVAFTGAGPYSEQFFGPGTRLTVL.

This clonotype showed up just a few times. The rearrangement uses TRBV7-9 and TRBJ2-4; TRBD1 agrees at 8 bases. Unmatched junction bases numbered 7, after V lost 0 bases and J lost 6 bases. This CDR3 spans 16 amino acids. Looked up from germline, CDR1 is SEHNR and CDR2 is FQNEAQ (reference sequence). The CDR3 loop is CASSLALGQERNIQYF. The CDR3, as DNA: TGTGCCAGCAGCTTAGCTTTGGGACAGGAACGAAACATTCAGTACTTC.

In this sample, this clonotype turned up a few times. J is TRBJ2-5 and V is TRBV6-2 or TRBV6-3; D call uncertain. The CDR3 extends over 14 amino acids. V was pared by 3 bases and J by 0 bases, with 8 bases between. The germline CDR1 and CDR2 sequences are MNHEY and SVGEGT. Here the CDR3 reads CASSYTLYQETQYF. DNA of the CDR3: TGTGCCAGCAGTTATACTTTGTACCAAGAGACCCAGTACTTC.

The chain uses TRBV9 and TRBJ2-3, with 12 bases lining up with TRBD2. Germline trimming cut 3 bases from V and 6 bases from J; bases unmatched to any gene: 11. CDR3 length equals 17 residues. Germline V gene data show CDR1 as SGDLS and CDR2 as YYNGEE. As DNA, the CDR3 is TGTGCCAGCAGCGCCAAGCTACTAGCGGGGGGAGTGGATACGCAGTATTTT. This codes for CASSAKLLAGGVDTQYF.

Only a few counts were recorded for this clonotype. The chain recombines TRBV9 with TRBJ2-5; 9 bases match TRBD1. Trimming took 2 bases from V and 2 from J; bases not matched to a gene: 4. The CDR3 length is 15 residues. CDR1 is SGDLS, CDR2 YYNGEE, per germline. This chain's CDR3 is CASSVEGQGQETQYF. In nucleotides, the CDR3 is TGTGCCAGCAGCGTTGAGGGACAGGGACAAGAGACCCAGTACTTC.

A few counts support this clonotype. The chain has TRBV7-2 and TRBJ1-6, with D tentatively TRBD1 (6 bases). The germline V gene has CDR1 SGHTA and CDR2 FQGNSA. This CDR3 has 19 amino acids. Trimming left V 5 bases short and J 2 bases short, with 22 bases between. The CDR3 sequence: CASSPGQSASSPYNSPLHF. CDR3 nucleotide sequence: TGTGCCAGCAGCCCCGGACAGAGCGCATCTTCACCCTATAATTCACCCCTCCACTTT.

This clonotype was observed a single time. This CDR3 is CASSLTSSGGAFTDTQYF. CDR3 sequence (DNA): TGTGCCAGCAGCTTAACGTCTAGCGGGGGGGCGTTCACAGATACGCAGTATTTT. The chain has TRBV7-3 and TRBJ2-3; 12 nucleotides line up with TRBD2. Per the germline V gene, CDR1 is SGHTA and CDR2 is FQGTGA. The CDR3 is made up of 18 amino acids. V lost 0 bases to trimming and J lost 2 bases; unmatched junction nucleotides: 6.